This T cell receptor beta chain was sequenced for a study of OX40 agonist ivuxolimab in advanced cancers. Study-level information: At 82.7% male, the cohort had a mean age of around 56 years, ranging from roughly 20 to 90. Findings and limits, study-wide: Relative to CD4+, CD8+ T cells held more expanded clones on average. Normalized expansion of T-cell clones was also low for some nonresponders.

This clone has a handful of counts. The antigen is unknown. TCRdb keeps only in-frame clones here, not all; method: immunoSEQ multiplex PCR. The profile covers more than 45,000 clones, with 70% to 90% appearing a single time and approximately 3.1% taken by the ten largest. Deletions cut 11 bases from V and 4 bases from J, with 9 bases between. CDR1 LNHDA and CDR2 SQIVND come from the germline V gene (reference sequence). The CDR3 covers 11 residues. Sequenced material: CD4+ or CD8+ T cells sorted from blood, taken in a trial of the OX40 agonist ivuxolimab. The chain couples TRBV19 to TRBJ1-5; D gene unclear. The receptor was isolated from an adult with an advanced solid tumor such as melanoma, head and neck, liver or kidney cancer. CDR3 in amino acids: CASPGNQPQHF. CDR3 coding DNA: TGTGCCTCACCGGGGAATCAGCCCCAGCATTTT.